A selection of T cell receptor beta chains follows, all from one sample in a study of blood T cell repertoires in COVID-19. Assay used: immunoSEQ multiplex PCR; TCRdb lists only in-frame clones, some missing. The sample holds over 75,000 clones, around 90% seen once. Sample: peripheral blood. The receptors originated from a human donor with COVID-19, enrolled during active disease. The donor label of this sample is uncertain. Each CDR3 is given with its conserved first and last residue. A D gene is named only where the DNA matches it firmly. Rows may omit the clone size; those that give it use once, few, many or a size class.

D gene: TRBD2; J gene: TRBJ2-3; V gene: TRBV29-1; clone size: -; CDR3 protein: CSVVLREYTDTQYF; CDR3 DNA: TGCAGCGTTGTCCTGCGGGAGTACACAGATACGCAGTATTTT
D gene: TRBD2; J gene: TRBJ2-3; V gene: TRBV5-4; clone size: -; CDR3 protein: CASSLGGASGGRGTDTQYF; CDR3 DNA: TGTGCCAGCAGCTTGGGAGGGGCTAGCGGGGGCCGAGGGACAGATACGCAGTATTTT
D gene: -; J gene: TRBJ1-2; V gene: TRBV29-1; clone size: -; CDR3 protein: CSVEVGQGYGYTF; CDR3 DNA: TGCAGCGTTGAAGTCGGACAAGGCTATGGCTACACCTTC
D gene: -; J gene: TRBJ1-5; V gene: TRBV24-1; clone size: -; CDR3 protein: CATSDNSGLRPQHF; CDR3 DNA: TGTGCCACCAGTGATAACTCAGGGCTGCGGCCCCAGCATTTT
D gene: -; J gene: TRBJ1-5; V gene: TRBV5-1; clone size: -; CDR3 protein: CASSLEPQTGQPQHF; CDR3 DNA: TGCGCCAGCAGCTTGGAGCCCCAGACGGGTCAGCCCCAGCATTTT
D gene: TRBD1; J gene: TRBJ1-2; V gene: TRBV2; clone size: once; CDR3 protein: CASSEGSGTAYGYTF; CDR3 DNA: TGTGCCAGCAGTGAAGGCTCCGGGACAGCCTATGGCTACACCTTC
D gene: TRBD2; J gene: TRBJ2-1; V gene: TRBV2; clone size: -; CDR3 protein: CASRGGLATSSYNEQFF; CDR3 DNA: TGTGCCAGCAGGGGGGGGTTAGCGACAAGCTCCTACAATGAGCAGTTCTTC
D gene: -; J gene: TRBJ2-3; V gene: TRBV12-5; clone size: once; CDR3 protein: CASGPGLPGSTDTQYF; CDR3 DNA: TGTGCTAGTGGTCCCGGCTTACCCGGGAGCACAGATACGCAGTATTTT
D gene: -; J gene: TRBJ1-1; V gene: TRBV19; clone size: -; CDR3 protein: CASSISVNTEAFF; CDR3 DNA: TGTGCCAGTAGTATTTCGGTGAACACTGAAGCTTTCTTT
D gene: TRBD2; J gene: TRBJ2-3; V gene: TRBV11-3; clone size: -; CDR3 protein: CASSFGLAGVADTQYF; CDR3 DNA: TGTGCCAGCAGCTTCGGGTTAGCGGGAGTGGCAGATACGCAGTATTTT
D gene: TRBD2; J gene: TRBJ2-7; V gene: TRBV2; clone size: -; CDR3 protein: CASRDLVAGPYEQYF; CDR3 DNA: TGTGCCAGCCGAGATCTGGTAGCGGGGCCCTACGAGCAGTACTTC
D gene: TRBD1; J gene: TRBJ1-2; V gene: TRBV11-2; clone size: -; CDR3 protein: CASSPHQGAHYGYTF; CDR3 DNA: TGTGCCAGCAGCCCCCATCAGGGGGCCCACTATGGCTACACCTTC
D gene: -; J gene: TRBJ1-5; V gene: TRBV6-5; clone size: -; CDR3 protein: CASSYSYKQSNQPQHF; CDR3 DNA: TGTGCCAGCAGTTACTCGTACAAACAGAGTAATCAGCCCCAGCATTTT
D gene: TRBD2; J gene: TRBJ2-1; V gene: TRBV19; clone size: -; CDR3 protein: CASSQTSGGSYNEQFF; CDR3 DNA: TGTGCCAGTAGCCAGACTAGCGGGGGTTCCTACAATGAGCAGTTCTTC
D gene: TRBD1; J gene: TRBJ1-2; V gene: TRBV24-1; clone size: -; CDR3 protein: CATSDFDRGYGYTF; CDR3 DNA: TGTGCCACCAGTGACTTCGACAGGGGCTATGGCTACACCTTC
D gene: -; J gene: TRBJ1-1; V gene: TRBV6-5; clone size: -; CDR3 protein: CASSPYRVSEAFF; CDR3 DNA: TGTGCCAGCAGTCCCTACCGGGTAAGCGAAGCTTTCTTT
D gene: -; J gene: TRBJ2-1; V gene: TRBV7-3; clone size: -; CDR3 protein: CASSSQGTEQFF; CDR3 DNA: TGTGCCAGCAGCTCCCAGGGGACTGAGCAGTTCTTC
D gene: -; J gene: TRBJ1-1; V gene: TRBV18; clone size: -; CDR3 protein: CASSPPNTLNTEAFF; CDR3 DNA: TGTGCCAGCTCACCCCCGAACACCCTGAACACTGAAGCTTTCTTT
D gene: -; J gene: TRBJ1-4; V gene: TRBV7-9; clone size: -; CDR3 protein: CASSLGRGSNEKLFF; CDR3 DNA: TGTGCCAGCAGCTTGGGGCGGGGATCTAATGAAAAACTGTTTTTT
D gene: TRBD1; J gene: TRBJ2-5; V gene: TRBV19; clone size: once; CDR3 protein: CASSPTELDRVFQETQYF; CDR3 DNA: TGTGCCAGTAGTCCGACGGAGTTGGACAGGGTTTTTCAGGAGACCCAGTACTTC
D gene: -; J gene: TRBJ2-3; V gene: TRBV11-2; clone size: -; CDR3 protein: CASSWGEDTQYF; CDR3 DNA: TGTGCCAGCAGCTGGGGGGAAGATACGCAGTATTTT
D gene: -; J gene: TRBJ1-4; V gene: TRBV19; clone size: -; CDR3 protein: CASSTWARLEKLFF; CDR3 DNA: TGTGCCAGTAGTACCTGGGCCAGGCTAGAAAAACTGTTTTTT
D gene: TRBD2; J gene: TRBJ2-4; V gene: TRBV18; clone size: few; CDR3 protein: CASSRNGLAGGQNIQYF; CDR3 DNA: TGTGCCAGCTCACGAAACGGACTAGCGGGGGGCCAAAACATTCAGTACTTC
D gene: TRBD1; J gene: TRBJ1-6; V gene: TRBV19; clone size: -; CDR3 protein: CASSIVTGTGDSPLHF; CDR3 DNA: TGTGCCAGTAGTATAGTCACGGGGACAGGGGATTCACCCCTCCACTTT
D gene: TRBD1; J gene: TRBJ2-7; V gene: TRBV30; clone size: -; CDR3 protein: CAWRRGTATRYEQYF; CDR3 DNA: TGTGCCTGGAGAAGAGGGACAGCAACTCGCTACGAGCAGTACTTC
D gene: -; J gene: TRBJ1-3; V gene: TRBV18; clone size: once; CDR3 protein: CASSPPSGSSGNTIYF; CDR3 DNA: TGTGCCAGCTCACCACCGTCCGGTAGCTCTGGAAACACCATATATTTT